These 28 T cell receptor beta chains were sequenced from one sample in a study of blood T cell repertoires in COVID-19. The method was immunoSEQ multiplex PCR; TCRdb's version includes in-frame clones alone and lacks a portion of them. The sample carries some 150,000 clones, around 80% recorded once. What was sequenced was PBMCs or T cells enriched from blood (not recorded which). The receptors here all came from a woman aged 50 to 60 in a cohort exposed to, infected with or recovered from COVID-19 (not recorded which).

This clone was detected once. This chain links TRBV16 with TRBJ2-7, with TRBD2 matching 9 bases. CDR1 KGHSY and CDR2 FQNENV come from the germline V gene. This CDR3 region has 15 residues. The V segment lost 3 bases and the J segment 4 bases; nucleotides outside the gene matches: 7. This CDR3 reads CASSQFSGRDYEQYF. The CDR3 DNA is TGTGCCAGCAGCCAGTTTAGCGGGAGAGATTACGAGCAGTACTTC.

The rearrangement uses TRBV6-1 and TRBJ1-1; unclear D gene. This CDR3 has 15 amino acids. CDR1 and CDR2 from the germline V gene are MNHNS and SASEGT. The V end lost 2 bases, the J end lost 0 bases, and 10 bases lay between the germline ends. This chain's CDR3 is CASSELTDMNTEAFF. CDR3 coding DNA: TGTGCCAGCAGTGAATTAACAGATATGAACACTGAAGCTTTCTTT.

The rearrangement links TRBV11-3 to TRBJ2-1; possible D gene TRBD2, 5 bases. The ends were cut back, 4 bases at V and 7 bases at J, with 17 bases in the middle. Germline V gene lookup returns CDR1 SGHNT and CDR2 YENEEA. This CDR3 is built from 15 residues. CDR3 sequence reads: CASSSSPGLGNEQFF. In DNA, the CDR3 is TGTGCCAGCAGCTCTAGTCCGGGGTTGGGAAATGAGCAGTTCTTC.

This clone appeared a few times. The chain is built from TRBV24-1 and TRBJ2-5; 11 bases fit TRBD2. After removal of 4 bases from V and 5 bases from J, the junction contained 11 bases not matched to a gene. In germline, CDR1 is KGHDR, CDR2 SFDVKD. The CDR3 is 17 amino acids. As DNA, the CDR3 is TGTGCCACCAGTGACCGTAGCGGGGGGGACCGGAGGGAGACCCAGTACTTC. Its protein product is CATSDRSGGDRRETQYF.

The chain links TRBV20-1 to TRBJ2-1; 9 bases are a match to TRBD2. The CDR3 is 17 amino acids. Germline V gene data show CDR1 as DFQATT and CDR2 as SNEGSKA (reference sequence). V lost 3 bases, J lost 6 bases, and 15 bases stayed unmatched. Here the CDR3 DNA reads TGCAGTGCTAGTGTTTTGATGGCGGGGGGGCCTGGCAATGAGCAGTTCTTC. It specifies CSASVLMAGGPGNEQFF.

This clone has only a few counts. V usage is TRBV5-8 and J usage is TRBJ1-1; D may be TRBD1 (5 bases). The CDR3 totals 15 residues. The V end was cut by 4 bases, the J end by 10 bases, with 23 bases between. CDR1 and CDR2 from the germline V gene are SGHTS and YDEGEE. This CDR3 reads CASSEAGVAVGGAFF. The CDR3, as DNA: TGTGCCAGCAGCGAGGCGGGGGTAGCAGTCGGGGGAGCTTTCTTT.

The CDR3 spells CSASPGTSGAIDTQYF. The CDR3 DNA follows: TGCAGTGCTAGTCCAGGGACTAGCGGGGCGATAGATACGCAGTATTTT. The chain combines TRBV20-1 with TRBJ2-3, with 13 bases aligning to TRBD2. V trimming: 3 bases; J trimming: 5 bases; junction bases outside the gene matches: 8. The CDR3 runs 16 residues. Germline V gene lookup returns CDR1 DFQATT and CDR2 SNEGSKA (reference sequence).

This chain links TRBV28 with TRBJ2-1; no reliable D call. CDR3 length: 11 amino acids. CDR1 and CDR2 (germline): MDHEN, SYDVKM. V gave up 8 bases and J gave up 6 bases, with 8 bases separating them. CDR3 region: CASASANEQFF. The CDR3 bases are TGTGCCAGCGCGAGCGCCAATGAGCAGTTCTTC.

The chain recombines TRBV4-1 with TRBJ2-1, with 9 bases that match TRBD2. The CDR3 runs 16 residues. CDR1 is MGHRA and CDR2 is YSYEKL in the germline V gene. Trimming cost V 2 bases and J 4 bases; bases outside gene matches: 6. CDR3 region: CASSQPTSGRYNEQFF. CDR3 in DNA: TGCGCCAGCAGCCAACCGACTAGCGGCCGTTACAATGAGCAGTTCTTC.

This rearrangement joins TRBV19 to TRBJ2-1; 7 bases map to TRBD1. V shed 6 bases, J shed 1 base, and the junction held 6 bases outside the gene matches. The CDR3 runs to 15 residues. The V gene's germline CDR1 is LNHDA and CDR2 SQIVND (reference sequence). The DNA for the CDR3 is TGTGCCAGTAGGGACCCAGGGGGTTCCTACAATGAGCAGTTCTTC. Its protein product is CASRDPGGSYNEQFF.

The chain is built from TRBV2 and TRBJ2-1; the D gene is possibly TRBD2 (5 bases). Looked up from germline, CDR1 is SNHLY and CDR2 is FYNNEI. The CDR3 has 16 residues. V was shortened by 1 base and J by 4 bases, with 14 bases between the two germline ends. In DNA form, the CDR3 reads TGTGCCAGCAGTGAAGATGAGGGATTCCCATACAATGAGCAGTTCTTC. This translates into CASSEDEGFPYNEQFF.

The J gene is TRBJ1-2, the V gene TRBV28; 7 nucleotides line up with TRBD1. The CDR3 runs 14 residues. Unmatched junction bases numbered 12, after V lost 10 bases and J lost 4 bases. Looked up from germline, CDR1 is MDHEN and CDR2 is SYDVKM. In DNA form, the CDR3 reads TGTGCCACCCCACGTCCGGGACAGACCTATGGCTACACCTTC. Translated: CATPRPGQTYGYTF.

Written as DNA, the CDR3 is TGCGCCAGCAGCTTGAGCGATGGGAAAGGGAGAGAGCAGTACTTC. Its translation is CASSLSDGKGREQYF. V usage is TRBV5-1 and J usage is TRBJ2-7, with a weak D call TRBD2 (5 bases). The ends were cut back, 1 base at V and 7 bases at J, with 18 bases in the middle. The CDR3 totals 15 residues. Germline V lookup: CDR1 SGHRS, CDR2 YFSETQ.

The chain has TRBV7-9 and TRBJ2-1, with 8 bases matching TRBD2. Germline values: CDR1 SEHNR, CDR2 FQNEAQ (reference sequence). The junction had 20 bases not matched to a gene; V was cut back by 5 bases and J by 8 bases. CDR3 length equals 18 residues. CDR3 nucleotide sequence: TGTGCCAGCAGCCACAACTATGTCGGGAGGGCCCTCTCGGATGAGCAGTTCTTC. Translating gives CASSHNYVGRALSDEQFF.

The chain couples TRBV28 to TRBJ2-3; 7 bases agree with TRBD2. There are 14 residues in the CDR3. Germline V gene lookup returns CDR1 MDHEN and CDR2 SYDVKM. V was pared by 6 bases and J by 4 bases, with 7 bases of the junction left unmatched. The CDR3 sequence is CASRQSGTADTQYF. For the CDR3, the DNA is TGTGCCAGCAGGCAAAGCGGGACTGCAGATACGCAGTATTTT.

This clone has only a few counts. The V gene is TRBV4-2, the J gene TRBJ2-1; 14 bases line up with TRBD2. J gave up 7 bases and V 2 bases, and 4 bases lay outside the gene matches. The CDR3 has 16 residues. Germline CDR1 and CDR2: LGHNA and YNFKEQ. The CDR3, as DNA: TGTGCCAGCAGCCAATACGGGACTAGCGGGAGTAATGAGCAGTTCTTC. Protein product: CASSQYGTSGSNEQFF.

The J gene is TRBJ1-5, the V gene TRBV11-2, with a possible D match to TRBD1 (5 bases). The ends were cut back, 0 bases at V and 1 base at J, with 7 bases in the middle. Germline V gives CDR1 SGHAT, CDR2 FQNNGV. The CDR3 is made up of 15 amino acids. This CDR3 is CASSLDGGSNQPQHF. The DNA of the CDR3 is TGTGCCAGCAGCTTAGATGGGGGGAGCAATCAGCCCCAGCATTTT.

The chain recombines TRBV6-5 with TRBJ1-2, with D possibly TRBD1 on 5 matching bases. The CDR3 is 14 residues long. CDR1 is MNHEY, CDR2 SVGAGI, per germline. Trimming left V 2 bases short and J 3 bases short, with 10 bases between. CDR3 amino acids: CASSYRTGDYGYTF. The CDR3 coding sequence is TGTGCCAGCAGTTACCGAACAGGCGACTATGGCTACACCTTC.

CDR3 protein: CASSFTGRGTEAFF. CDR3 DNA sequence: TGTGCCAGCAGTTTCACAGGGAGAGGGACTGAAGCTTTCTTT. The rearrangement links TRBV27 to TRBJ1-1, with a possible D match to TRBD1 (6 bases). Germline V gene data show CDR1 as MNHEY and CDR2 as SMNVEV (reference sequence). The CDR3 totals 14 residues. V lost 3 bases, J lost 5 bases, and 13 bases lay in between.

CDR3: CASSQPGVSGNTIYF. The CDR3, as DNA: TGTGCCAGCAGTCAACCAGGTGTCTCTGGAAACACCATATATTTT. The rearrangement uses TRBV28 and TRBJ1-3; the D is unclear. Trimming pared 5 bases from V and 0 bases from J, leaving 11 bases between. Germline V gene sequence: CDR1 MDHEN, CDR2 SYDVKM. The CDR3 loop spans 15 amino acids.

The J gene is TRBJ2-2, the V gene TRBV7-2, with D possibly being TRBD2 (6 bases). The CDR3 loop spans 16 amino acids. Germline V gene data show CDR1 as SGHTA and CDR2 as FQGNSA. Trimming pared 8 bases from V and 5 bases from J, leaving 21 bases between. Here the CDR3 reads CASQSRDSRRTGELFF. CDR3 bases: TGTGCCAGCCAATCGAGGGACTCCCGTAGGACCGGGGAGCTGTTTTTT.

The chain recombines TRBV2 with TRBJ1-1, with unresolved D. V was clipped by 5 bases and J by 3 bases, with 10 bases between them. Per the germline V gene, CDR1 is SNHLY and CDR2 is FYNNEI. CDR3 size: 13 residues. The CDR3 is CASSIRVYTEAFF. Written as DNA, the CDR3 is TGTGCCAGCAGTATTCGGGTTTACACTGAAGCTTTCTTT.

In this sample, this clone turned up a few times. The chain is built from TRBV29-1 and TRBJ1-4; D remains ambiguous. Germline lookup yields CDR1 SQVTM and CDR2 ANQGSEA. V lost 7 bases, J lost 2 bases, and 17 bases lay in between. The CDR3 covers 15 residues. The CDR3 loop is CSAKTAPGTNEKLFF. In nucleotides, the CDR3 is TGCAGCGCGAAAACAGCTCCGGGGACTAATGAAAAACTGTTTTTT.

The chain couples TRBV7-2 to TRBJ1-5; D unresolved. The CDR3 is made up of 14 amino acids. CDR1 SGHTA and CDR2 FQGNSA come from the germline V gene. V lost 2 bases, J lost 3 bases, and 8 bases lay in between. The DNA of the CDR3 is TGTGCCAGCAGCTTACCAGGTTTCAATCAGCCCCAGCATTTT. Its protein product is CASSLPGFNQPQHF.

Notes on this clone: The junction differs from germline at one of its ends, possibly a read error. The rearrangement uses TRBV28 and TRBJ2-3; 10 nucleotides line up with TRBD2. The CDR3 is 12 residues long. From germline, CDR1 is MDHEN and CDR2 SYDVKM. The CDR3 protein is CASSSASGGLSF. The CDR3 nucleotides are TGTGCCAGCAGTTCGGCTAGCGGGGGCCTCAGTTTT.

This clone was detected once. V usage is TRBV10-3 and J usage is TRBJ1-1, with 7 bases fitting TRBD1. Germline CDR1 ENHRY, CDR2 SYGVKD. Unmatched junction bases numbered 4, after V lost 4 bases and J lost 2 bases. The CDR3 sequence is 14 residues long. In DNA, the CDR3 is TGTGCCATCAGTGCCGGGACAGTAAACACTGAAGCTTTCTTT. It yields the protein CAISAGTVNTEAFF.

The V and J genes are TRBV3-1 (or the pseudogene TRBV3-2) and TRBJ2-1, with TRBD2 matching over 15 bases. J was trimmed by 6 bases and V by 6 bases; bases with no gene match: 9. Germline V gene sequence: CDR1 LGHDT, CDR2 YNNKEL (reference sequence). This CDR3 has 17 amino acids. The CDR3 nucleotides read TGTGCCAGCAGTCGGGGACTAGCGGGGGGCGATCGCAATGAGCAGTTCTTC. It yields the protein CASSRGLAGGDRNEQFF.

The J gene is TRBJ1-1, the V gene TRBV5-1; 8 nucleotides line up with TRBD1. Per the germline V gene, CDR1 is SGHRS and CDR2 is YFSETQ. Trimming removed 0 bases from V and 4 bases from J; junction bases left unmatched: 5. This CDR3 has 15 amino acids. CDR3: CASSLGRGPSTEAFF. CDR3 sequence (DNA): TGCGCCAGCAGCTTGGGCAGGGGGCCGAGCACTGAAGCTTTCTTT.